These 26 T cell receptor beta chains were all obtained from the same sample, sequenced in a study of cytomegalovirus exposure and HLA in healthy donors. The primer mix had 60 Vbeta and 13 Jbeta primers. The data were produced by immunoSEQ multiplex PCR, yet TCRdb's version contains in-frame clones alone and is incomplete. The repertoire has 170,000 or so clones, over 65% of them found once; the top ten carry about 1.4%. Sample: PBMCs. These receptors were taken from a woman in her 30s in good health and CMV-seropositive.

This clone was observed once. The V gene is TRBV27, the J gene TRBJ2-7; 12 bases map to TRBD2. This CDR3 comprises 18 residues. V was pared by 3 bases and J by 5 bases, with 14 bases of the junction left unmatched. Looked up from germline, CDR1 is MNHEY and CDR2 is SMNVEV (reference sequence). The CDR3 reads CASSFASGRALRTNEQYF. The CDR3 DNA follows: TGTGCCAGCAGTTTCGCTAGCGGGAGGGCCCTACGTACCAACGAGCAGTACTTC.

In regard to this clone: The junction and the germline gene differ at one end; a read error may be behind it. The same CDR3 can be traced to other DNA sequences in this sample. The V and J genes are TRBV5-4 and TRBJ1-1, with a tentative D call TRBD1 (6 bases). CDR1 and CDR2 (germline): SGHNT, YYREEE (reference sequence). The CDR3 length is 14 residues. The CDR3 region is CASSSGEGNTEAFF. DNA of the CDR3: TGTGCCAGCAGCTCAGGGGAGGGGAACACTGAAGCCTTCTTT. The variable domain in full, with the rest retrieved from reference TRBV5-4 and TRBJ1-1, is ETGVTQSPTHLIKTRGQQVTLRCSSQSGHNTVSWYQQALGQGPQFIFQYYREEENGRGNFPPRFSGLQFPNYSSELNVNALELDDSALYLCASSSGEGNTEAFFGQGTRLTVV.

This clone was counted a few times. V usage is TRBV13 and J usage is TRBJ1-1, with 8 bases identical to TRBD1. The trim removed 5 bases at V and 5 bases at J, leaving 4 bases unmatched. The germline CDR1 and CDR2 sequences are PRHDT and FYEKMQ (reference sequence). The CDR3 has 13 amino acids. The CDR3 region has the DNA TGTGCCAGCAGCCCGAACAGGGGGACTGAAGCTTTCTTT. Its translation: CASSPNRGTEAFF.

This clone appeared a few times. The V gene is TRBV11-2, the J gene TRBJ2-2; TRBD1 might be the D (5 bases). Per the germline V gene, CDR1 is SGHAT and CDR2 is FQNNGV. The CDR3 is 15 residues long. V was trimmed by 6 bases and J by 7 bases, leaving 18 bases between them. The CDR3 nucleotides are TGTGCCAGCAGGGATAGGGGTGGGGCATACGGGGAGCTGTTTTTT. Translated, it gives CASRDRGGAYGELFF.

The rearrangement uses TRBV10-3 and TRBJ2-2; D is possibly TRBD2 (7 bases). CDR1 and CDR2 (germline): ENHRY, SYGVKD. CDR3 length: 16 amino acids. V was clipped by 2 bases and J by 0 bases, with 10 bases between them. The CDR3 DNA reads as TGTGCCATCAGTGAGAGGGGGGGGGCGAACACCGGGGAGCTGTTTTTT. It is translated as CAISERGGANTGELFF.

The chain has TRBV7-3 and TRBJ2-5, with 10 bases matching TRBD2. The CDR3 is 15 residues long. Germline-derived CDR1 and CDR2 are SGHTA and FQGTGA. With V trimmed by 5 bases and J by 5 bases, 8 bases remained unmatched. As DNA, the CDR3 is TGTGCCAGCAGCGCCGTAGCGGGAGGATATGAGACCCAGTACTTC. Protein: CASSAVAGGYETQYF. The full variable domain, with the rest looked up from reference TRBV7-3 and TRBJ2-5, is GAGVSQTPSNKVTEKGKYVELRCDPISGHTALYWYRQSLGQGPEFLIYFQGTGAADDSGLPNDRFFAVRPEGSVSTLKIQRTERGDSAVYLCASSAVAGGYETQYFGPGTRLLVL.

This clone was counted only a few times. The chain combines TRBV7-2 with TRBJ2-2; TRBD2 matches 8 bases. The V and J ends lost 1 base and 3 bases, in that order; junction bases with no gene match: 7. Looked up from germline, CDR1 is SGHTA and CDR2 is FQGNSA. This CDR3 region has 17 residues. CDR3 residues: CASSLDIRREDTGELFF. The CDR3 bases are TGTGCCAGCAGCTTAGATATCCGGCGGGAGGACACCGGGGAGCTGTTTTTT.

The chain links TRBV2 to TRBJ2-7, with 8 bases lining up with TRBD2. V lost 6 bases to trimming and J lost 1 base; unmatched junction nucleotides: 5. Looked up from germline, CDR1 is SNHLY and CDR2 is FYNNEI. This CDR3 spans 14 amino acids. This chain's CDR3 is CASSLGGVSYEQYF. In DNA form, the CDR3 reads TGTGCCAGCAGCCTCGGGGGGGTATCCTACGAGCAGTACTTC. Combining the CDR3 with reference TRBV2 and TRBJ2-7 gives the whole variable domain EPEVTQTPSHQVTQMGQEVILRCVPISNHLYFYWYRQILGQKVEFLVSFYNNEISEKSEIFDDQFSVERPDGSNFTLKIRSTKLEDSAMYFCASSLGGVSYEQYFGPGTRLTVT.

The rearrangement links TRBV7-9 to TRBJ2-3; tentatively, D is TRBD2 (6 bases). Germline values: CDR1 SEHNR, CDR2 FQNEAQ (reference sequence). V lost 5 bases, J lost 3 bases, and 18 bases lay in between. The CDR3 totals 16 residues. This CDR3 is CASSPPQGGTTDTQYF. CDR3 nucleotides: TGTGCCAGCAGCCCTCCCCAGGGCGGGACTACAGATACGCAGTATTTT.

The chain employs TRBV28 and TRBJ1-4, with 8 bases fitting TRBD1. Germline assignment: CDR1 MDHEN and CDR2 SYDVKM. CDR3 length: 14 residues. V gave up 4 bases and J gave up 8 bases; unmatched junction bases: 6. CDR3 residues: CASSSGGEREKLFF. The CDR3 DNA is TGTGCCAGCAGTTCAGGGGGCGAGAGAGAAAAACTGTTTTTT.

This chain connects TRBV5-6 to TRBJ2-2, with 11 bases matching TRBD2. V gave up 0 bases and J gave up 5 bases; unmatched junction bases: 6. The CDR3 loop spans 17 amino acids. The germline V gene has CDR1 SGHDT and CDR2 YYEEEE. Here the CDR3 reads CASSLETSGSWTGELFF. The DNA for the CDR3 is TGTGCCAGCAGCTTGGAAACTAGCGGGAGCTGGACCGGGGAGCTGTTTTTT. The variable domain in full, completed from reference TRBV5-6 and TRBJ2-2, reads DAGVTQSPTHLIKTRGQQVTLRCSPKSGHDTVSWYQQALGQGPQFIFQYYEEEERQRGNFPDRFSGHQFPNYSSELNVNALLLGDSALYLCASSLETSGSWTGELFFGEGSRLTVL.

The CDR3 DNA follows: TGTGCCAGCAGCAAACAGGGTTCTGGAAACACCATATATTTT. As protein: CASSKQGSGNTIYF. The rearrangement uses TRBV14 and TRBJ1-3; a possible D gene is TRBD1 (6 bases). Trimming cost V 5 bases and J 1 base, with 9 bases left between them. Germline V lookup: CDR1 SGHDN, CDR2 FVKESK. The CDR3 is 14 amino acids.

The count of this clone is one. The chain employs TRBV19 and TRBJ2-3; 8 bases line up with TRBD2. Germline V gene lookup returns CDR1 LNHDA and CDR2 SQIVND (reference sequence). V was clipped by 7 bases and J by 0 bases; unmatched bases: 9. The CDR3 consists of 16 residues. CDR3 in amino acids: CASNSAGGRSTDTQYF. CDR3 nucleotide sequence: TGTGCCAGTAATTCGGCGGGGGGCCGTAGCACAGATACGCAGTATTTT.

This clone appeared a single time. The J gene is TRBJ2-7, the V gene TRBV4-1; TRBD2 agrees at 8 bases. This CDR3 has 16 residues. V trimming: 1 base; J trimming: 1 base; junction bases outside the gene matches: 6. Germline V lookup: CDR1 MGHRA, CDR2 YSYEKL. CDR3: CASSQVMGLVSYEQYF. The CDR3 DNA reads as TGCGCCAGCAGCCAAGTAATGGGACTAGTTTCCTACGAGCAGTACTTC.

The CDR3 nucleotides are TGTGCCAGCAGTTTAAGGGGACTAGCCTACGAGCAGTACTTC. It yields the protein CASSLRGLAYEQYF. The V and J genes are TRBV27 and TRBJ2-7; 8 bases are a match to TRBD2. The V gene's germline CDR1 is MNHEY and CDR2 SMNVEV (reference sequence). The CDR3 sequence is 14 residues long. J lost 2 bases, V lost 2 bases, and 2 bases had no gene match.

J is TRBJ2-5 and V is TRBV28, with 10 bases lining up with TRBD1. From germline, CDR1 is MDHEN and CDR2 SYDVKM. The CDR3 is 14 residues long. V was pared by 6 bases and J by 5 bases, with 6 bases of the junction left unmatched. CDR3 DNA: TGTGCCAGCAGCCGGGACAGGGGTCGCGAGACCCAGTACTTC. Translated: CASSRDRGRETQYF. Drawing the rest from reference TRBV28 and TRBJ2-5, the complete variable domain is DVKVTQSSRYLVKRTGEKVFLECVQDMDHENMFWYRQDPGLGLRLIYFSYDVKMKEKGDIPEGYSVSREKKERFSLILESASTNQTSMYLCASSRDRGRETQYFGPGTRLLVL.

This clone was found a few times. The chain carries TRBV4-2 and TRBJ2-1; 13 nucleotides agree with TRBD2. The V gene end was trimmed by 0 bases and the J gene end by 7 bases; junction bases not matched to a gene: 9. CDR3 length equals 18 residues. CDR1 is LGHNA, CDR2 YNFKEQ, per germline. The CDR3 DNA reads TGTGCCAGCAGCCAAGAGGAGACTAGCGGGAGGATTGGAAATGAGCAGTTCTTC. This codes for CASSQEETSGRIGNEQFF.

The J gene is TRBJ2-7, the V gene TRBV5-4; 7 bases are shared with TRBD1. Germline values: CDR1 SGHNT, CDR2 YYREEE (reference sequence). The V segment lost 5 bases and the J segment 0 bases; nucleotides outside the gene matches: 8. CDR3 length equals 15 residues. Here the CDR3 DNA reads TGTGCCAGCAGGGAACAGACAGGGAACTCCTACGAGCAGTACTTC. It is translated as CASREQTGNSYEQYF.

The genes are TRBV5-5 and TRBJ1-2; 11 nucleotides match TRBD1. V dropped 5 bases and J dropped 4; count of bases not matched to a gene: 4. This CDR3 comprises 14 residues. Germline V gene sequence: CDR1 SGHKS, CDR2 YYEKEE (reference sequence). In DNA form, the CDR3 reads TGTGCCAGCAGATGGGACAGGGGGACCTATGGCTACACCTTC. Its protein product is CASRWDRGTYGYTF.

V and J are TRBV28 and TRBJ2-7; 10 nucleotides agree with TRBD2. V was clipped by 6 bases and J by 3 bases; unmatched bases: 5. This CDR3 region has 14 residues. The germline CDR1 and CDR2 sequences are MDHEN and SYDVKM. Here the CDR3 reads CASRPGLAIYEQYF. CDR3 DNA sequence: TGTGCCAGCAGGCCGGGACTAGCGATCTACGAGCAGTACTTC.

The rearrangement links TRBV6-5 to TRBJ1-2, with 7 nucleotides matching TRBD1. The V segment lost 6 bases and the J segment 4 bases; nucleotides outside the gene matches: 2. Germline assignment: CDR1 MNHEY and CDR2 SVGAGI. The CDR3 runs to 12 residues. The CDR3 nucleotides read TGTGCCAGCAGCCCAGGGGGCTATGGCTACACCTTC. This gives the protein CASSPGGYGYTF.

V usage is TRBV5-1 and J usage is TRBJ2-6; 8 positions agree with TRBD2. This CDR3 is built from 16 residues. Looked up from germline, CDR1 is SGHRS and CDR2 is YFSETQ. J was trimmed by 3 bases and V by 4 bases; bases with no gene match: 6. CDR3 in amino acids: CASSPAGGVGANVLTF. As DNA, the CDR3 is TGCGCCAGCAGCCCCGCCGGGGGGGTTGGGGCCAACGTCCTGACTTTC.

V and J are TRBV5-4 and TRBJ2-7, with TRBD2 identical over 7 bases. CDR1 is SGHNT and CDR2 is YYREEE in the germline V gene (reference sequence). The CDR3 spans 15 residues. The V and J ends lost 4 bases and 2 bases, in that order; junction bases with no gene match: 9. The CDR3 DNA reads TGTGCCAGCAGCCCAGTGGCGGGAGCGACCTACGAGCAGTACTTC. Its translation: CASSPVAGATYEQYF.

The chain recombines TRBV2 with TRBJ2-1; TRBD2 might be the D (5 bases). CDR1 and CDR2 (germline): SNHLY, FYNNEI. CDR3 length: 14 amino acids. V lost 4 bases to trimming and J lost 3 bases, with 10 bases between them. The DNA of the CDR3 is TGTGCCAGCAGTGTGGAGCGGAGCTACAATGAGCAGTTCTTC. Protein sequence: CASSVERSYNEQFF.

This chain uses TRBV11-3 with TRBJ1-5; weak D call: TRBD1 (6 bases). The ends were cut back, 1 base at V and 0 bases at J, with 10 bases in the middle. CDR3 length: 16 residues. Germline loops: CDR1 SGHNT, CDR2 YENEEA. This CDR3 reads CASSLGSRGSNQPQHF. CDR3 DNA sequence: TGTGCCAGCAGCTTAGGCTCCAGGGGTAGCAATCAGCCCCAGCATTTT.

This rearrangement joins TRBV5-4 to TRBJ2-1; 8 nucleotides match TRBD1. V lost 3 bases and J lost 6; bases outside the gene matches: 2. CDR1 SGHNT and CDR2 YYREEE come from the germline V gene (reference sequence). The CDR3 is 13 amino acids. CDR3 region: CASSSDRGNEQFF. The CDR3 nucleotides are TGTGCCAGCAGCTCCGACAGGGGCAATGAGCAGTTCTTC.